This T cell receptor beta chain was captured by sequencing in a study of technical replicates of blood from a few donors. The CDR3 has 14 amino acids. The V and J ends lost 0 bases and 4 bases respectively, with 9 bases between them. CDR1 and CDR2 from the germline V gene are LGHNA and YNFKEQ. Clones were sequenced by immunoSEQ multiplex PCR, and TCRdb holds only the in-frame ones, with some missing. The data hold 79,000 or so clones, with around 96% observed a single time. This chain uses TRBV4-2 with TRBJ1-2; D gene ambiguous. This TCR was recovered from a human donor in good health. The sample was T cells isolated from PBMCs. The CDR3 DNA sequence: TGTGCCAGCAGCCAAGAAGGCGGGTTCTATGGCTACACCTTC. Protein product: CASSQEGGFYGYTF.